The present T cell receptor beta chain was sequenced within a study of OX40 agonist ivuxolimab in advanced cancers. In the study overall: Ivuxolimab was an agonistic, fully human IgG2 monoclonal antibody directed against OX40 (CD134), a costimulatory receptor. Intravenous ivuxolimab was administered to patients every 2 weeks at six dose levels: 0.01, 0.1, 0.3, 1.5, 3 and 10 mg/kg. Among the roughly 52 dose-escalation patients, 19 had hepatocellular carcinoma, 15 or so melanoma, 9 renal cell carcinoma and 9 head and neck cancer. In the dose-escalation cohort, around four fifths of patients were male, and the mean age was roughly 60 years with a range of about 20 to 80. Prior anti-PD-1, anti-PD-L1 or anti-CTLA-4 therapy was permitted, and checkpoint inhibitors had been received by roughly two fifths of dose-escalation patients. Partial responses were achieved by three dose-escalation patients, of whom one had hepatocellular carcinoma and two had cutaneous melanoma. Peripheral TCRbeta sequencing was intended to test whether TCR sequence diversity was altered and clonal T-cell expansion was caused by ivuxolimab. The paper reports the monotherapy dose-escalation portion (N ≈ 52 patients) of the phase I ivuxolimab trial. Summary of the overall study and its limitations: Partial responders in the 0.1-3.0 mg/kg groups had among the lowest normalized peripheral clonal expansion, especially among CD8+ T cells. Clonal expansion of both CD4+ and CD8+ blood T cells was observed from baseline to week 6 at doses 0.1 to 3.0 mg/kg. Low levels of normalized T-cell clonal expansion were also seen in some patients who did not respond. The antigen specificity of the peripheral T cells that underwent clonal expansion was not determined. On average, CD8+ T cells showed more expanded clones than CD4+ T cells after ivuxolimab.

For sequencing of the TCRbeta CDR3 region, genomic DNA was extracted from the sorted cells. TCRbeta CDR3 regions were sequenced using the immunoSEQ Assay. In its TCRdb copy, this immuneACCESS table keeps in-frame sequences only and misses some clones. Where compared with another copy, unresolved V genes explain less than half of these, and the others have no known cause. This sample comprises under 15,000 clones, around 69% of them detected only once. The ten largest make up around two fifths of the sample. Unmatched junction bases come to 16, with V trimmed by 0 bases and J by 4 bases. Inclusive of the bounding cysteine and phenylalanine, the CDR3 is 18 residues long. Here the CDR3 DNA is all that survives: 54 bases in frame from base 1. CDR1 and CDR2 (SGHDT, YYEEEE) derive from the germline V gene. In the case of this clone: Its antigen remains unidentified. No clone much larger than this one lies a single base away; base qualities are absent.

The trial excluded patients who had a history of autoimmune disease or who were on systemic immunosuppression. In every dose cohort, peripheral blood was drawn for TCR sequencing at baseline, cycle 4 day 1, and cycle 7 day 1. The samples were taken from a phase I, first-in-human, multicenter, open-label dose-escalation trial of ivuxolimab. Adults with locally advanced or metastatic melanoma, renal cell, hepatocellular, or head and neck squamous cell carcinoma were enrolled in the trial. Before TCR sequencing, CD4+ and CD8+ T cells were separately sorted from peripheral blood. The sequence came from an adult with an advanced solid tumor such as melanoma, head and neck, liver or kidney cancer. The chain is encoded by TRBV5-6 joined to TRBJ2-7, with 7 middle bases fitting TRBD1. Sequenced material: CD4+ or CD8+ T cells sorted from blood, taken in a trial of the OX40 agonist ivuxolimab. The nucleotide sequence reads TGTGCCAGCAGCTTGGTCTTCGGTTCCGGGACAGAAAGATACGAGCAGTACTTC. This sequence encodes CASSLVFGSGTERYEQYF.